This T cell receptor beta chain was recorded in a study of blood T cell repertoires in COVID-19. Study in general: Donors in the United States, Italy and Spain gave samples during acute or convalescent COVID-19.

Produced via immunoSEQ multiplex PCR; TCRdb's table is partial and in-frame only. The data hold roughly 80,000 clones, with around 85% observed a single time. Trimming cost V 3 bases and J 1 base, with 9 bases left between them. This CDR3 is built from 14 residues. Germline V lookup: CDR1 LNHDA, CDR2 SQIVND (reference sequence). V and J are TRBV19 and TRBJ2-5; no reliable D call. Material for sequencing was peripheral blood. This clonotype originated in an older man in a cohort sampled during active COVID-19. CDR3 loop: CASSIQHSQETQYF. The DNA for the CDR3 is TGTGCCAGTAGTATCCAGCACAGCCAAGAGACCCAGTACTTC.